Listed below are T cell receptor beta chains from one sample, sequenced in a study of neurological immune-mediated disorders. TCRdb processed the 5' RACE reads anew with MiXCR; each CDR3 protein has one entry. The sample lists some 48,000 distinct CDR3 sequences, just under 6% seen once, with 1.3% to 1.5% in the top ten. Sequencing input: CD4+ T cells from blood. These receptors were taken from a woman aged 18 to 35 with multiple sclerosis. CDR3s leave out the opening cysteine and the closing phenylalanine or tryptophan.

J: TRBJ2-2
V: TRBV5-1
CDR3: ASSRQGSNTGELF

J: TRBJ2-5
V: TRBV5-1
CDR3: ASSLVVGLGRTQY

J: TRBJ2-5
V: TRBV20-1
CDR3: SARGSALETQY

J: TRBJ2-5
V: TRBV7-9
CDR3: ASHRDSQETQY

J: TRBJ2-3
V: TRBV20-1
CDR3: SARGPTRTSSDTQY

J: TRBJ2-5
V: TRBV20-1
CDR3: SARPSTQETQY

J: TRBJ2-2
V: TRBV25-1
CDR3: ASRDTGTGELF

J: TRBJ2-1
V: TRBV20-1
CDR3: SARAAAYNEQF

J: TRBJ2-5
V: TRBV7-2
CDR3: ASSLRRGEETQY

J: TRBJ2-5
V: TRBV10-2
CDR3: ASSYKGQETQY

J: TRBJ1-5
V: TRBV5-1
CDR3: ASSLGQGSNQPQH

J: TRBJ2-5
V: TRBV30
CDR3: AWSWRRGETQY

J: TRBJ1-2
V: TRBV19
CDR3: ASSYFPVPPGYT

J: TRBJ1-5
V: TRBV6-5
CDR3: ASRVRGNSNQPQH

J: TRBJ2-1
V: TRBV12-3/TRBV12-4
CDR3: ASSKGLAGFYNEQF

J: TRBJ2-2
V: TRBV6-5
CDR3: ASSYTIPRQGVYTGELF

J: TRBJ2-1
V: TRBV2
CDR3: ASSDNEQF

J: TRBJ2-5
V: TRBV20-1
CDR3: SASPDGPQETQY

J: TRBJ2-1
V: TRBV7-2
CDR3: ASSLSGIGLYSEQF

J: TRBJ2-7
V: TRBV5-1
CDR3: ASSSRGDGPYEQY

J: TRBJ2-1
V: TRBV18
CDR3: ASSPRQKEQF

J: TRBJ1-6
V: TRBV27
CDR3: ASSFGPNGSPLH

J: TRBJ2-5
V: TRBV2
CDR3: ASRDLQETQY

J: TRBJ2-2
V: TRBV12-3/TRBV12-4
CDR3: ASSPGTSGRVTGELF

J: TRBJ2-4
V: TRBV12-3/TRBV12-4
CDR3: ASSRGGDLRQNIQY

J: TRBJ1-4
V: TRBV5-1
CDR3: ASSLGTGQEKLF

J: TRBJ2-2
V: TRBV12-3/TRBV12-4
CDR3: ASSLVPRVSGASTGELF

J: TRBJ2-3
V: TRBV12-3/TRBV12-4
CDR3: ASSTGDRSLAQGDTQY

J: TRBJ2-4
V: TRBV12-5
CDR3: ASAQTGGGTKNIQY

J: TRBJ2-7
V: TRBV10-2
CDR3: ASGQASSYEQY

J: TRBJ2-4
V: TRBV6-2/TRBV6-3
CDR3: ASSQPRLGLQREPGGIQY

J: TRBJ2-1
V: TRBV11-3
CDR3: ASSPGQGSIEQF

J: TRBJ2-7
V: TRBV12-3/TRBV12-4
CDR3: ASSPAGQKIYEQY

J: TRBJ1-5
V: TRBV20-1
CDR3: SARPAGGGGPQH

J: TRBJ1-5
V: TRBV6-2/TRBV6-3
CDR3: ASTPNRGMLPQH

J: TRBJ2-1
V: TRBV20-1
CDR3: SARRQGNGEQF

J: TRBJ2-1
V: TRBV20-1
CDR3: SVYVLGQSSYNEQF

J: TRBJ1-2
V: TRBV7-9
CDR3: ASSPEAGRGPSYGYT

J: TRBJ1-2
V: TRBV12-3/TRBV12-4
CDR3: ASRQRGEGYT

J: TRBJ1-1
V: TRBV5-1
CDR3: ASSPDRATEAF

J: TRBJ2-6
V: TRBV27
CDR3: ASRAPMKGASVLT

J: TRBJ2-2
V: TRBV28
CDR3: ASSFRQGQDGELF

J: TRBJ1-1
V: TRBV20-1
CDR3: SSIRPPDMNTEAF

J: TRBJ2-2
V: TRBV7-2
CDR3: ASSFYICSAFLPGQGIAGELF

J: TRBJ2-3
V: TRBV5-1
CDR3: ASSFSGGARTDTQY

J: TRBJ2-3
V: TRBV5-6
CDR3: ASTNGGYADTQY

J: TRBJ2-7
V: TRBV6-6
CDR3: ASRGGTGSYEQY

J: TRBJ2-1
V: TRBV6-2/TRBV6-3
CDR3: ASSYSGLAGIYNEQF

J: TRBJ2-1
V: TRBV20-1
CDR3: SASGSSYNEQF

J: TRBJ2-7
V: TRBV7-2
CDR3: ASSLAVDLYEQY

J: TRBJ2-3
V: TRBV24-1
CDR3: ATSGRTGRTDTQY

J: TRBJ2-2
V: TRBV10-3
CDR3: AISGEGPTGELF

J: TRBJ2-1
V: TRBV9
CDR3: ASSVAGRGANNEQF

J: TRBJ2-1
V: TRBV6-6
CDR3: ASSYGLTYNEQF

J: TRBJ2-1
V: TRBV3-1
CDR3: ASSKGAPGYNEQF

J: TRBJ1-5
V: TRBV2
CDR3: ASGPDLTRQPQH